These T cell receptor beta chains were read from a single sample in a study of graft-versus-host responses after intestinal transplantation. Measured with immunoSEQ multiplex PCR; TCRdb has only the in-frame clones, and not every one. Of tens of thousands of clones listed, about 88% are singletons. These TCRs' antigens remain unknown. The input for sequencing was unstimulated CD4+ T cells sorted from spleen or lymph node cells, taken before intestinal transplant. All receptors derive from a human donor who received an intestinal transplant. The CDR3 runs from the conserved cysteine through the conserved F or W. D genes are given only for firm matches. Not every row has a clone size; where given, it reads once, few, many or a size class.

size: NA; J: TRBJ1-1; D: NA; V: TRBV27; CDR3: CASRRTQNTEAFF; DNA: TGTGCCAGCAGGAGGACACAGAACACTGAAGCTTTCTTT
size: few; J: TRBJ1-6; D: NA; V: TRBV5-4; CDR3: CASSLSTRSSYNSPLHF; DNA: TGTGCCAGCAGCTTGTCGACGCGGAGCTCCTATAATTCACCCCTCCACTTT
size: NA; J: TRBJ1-2; D: NA; V: TRBV7-9; CDR3: CASSPDLNGGYGYTF; DNA: TGTGCCAGCAGCCCCGATCTGAACGGAGGATATGGCTACACCTTC
size: NA; J: TRBJ2-1; D: TRBD2; V: TRBV2; CDR3: CASSDGNRGRGQFF; DNA: TGTGCCAGCAGTGACGGTAATCGTGGGAGGGGGCAGTTCTTC
size: NA; J: TRBJ2-5; D: TRBD1; V: TRBV7-8; CDR3: CASSERGRDRALLETQYF; DNA: TGTGCCAGCAGCGAAAGAGGACGGGACAGGGCCCTTCTAGAGACCCAGTACTTC
size: NA; J: TRBJ2-7; D: TRBD1; V: TRBV18; CDR3: CASSPPGTGVFYEQYF; DNA: TGTGCCAGCTCACCACCCGGGACAGGGGTATTCTACGAGCAGTACTTC
size: few; J: TRBJ1-4; D: TRBD1; V: TRBV6-6; CDR3: CASSLPGTGLFF; DNA: TGTGCCAGCAGTCTTCCCGGGACAGGGCTGTTTTTT
size: NA; J: TRBJ1-5; D: NA; V: TRBV19; CDR3: CASSLFNQPQHF; DNA: TGTGCCAGTAGCTTATTTAATCAGCCCCAGCATTTT
size: NA; J: TRBJ1-5; D: TRBD1; V: TRBV6-5; CDR3: CASSQTGGNQPQHF; DNA: TGTGCCAGCAGTCAAACAGGGGGCAATCAGCCCCAGCATTTT
size: NA; J: TRBJ2-2; D: NA; V: TRBV9; CDR3: CASSRDTGELFF; DNA: TGTGCCAGCAGCCGAGACACCGGGGAGCTGTTTTTT